Shown below are 21 T cell receptor beta chains from a single sample sequenced in a study of shared clonotypes between healthy human individuals. Libraries were prepared by immunoSEQ multiplex PCR; TCRdb keeps only in-frame clonotypes and omits some of them. Altogether 2 million to 2.5 million clones are present, over 85% being singletons, with the ten largest covering about 0.37%. Material for sequencing was naive CD4+ T cells from PBMCs. Described subset: CD45RA+ positively selected. All receptors derive from a man in his late teens or twenties in good health. Some clones in this sample may be carry-over from other donors' samples.

The gene calls are TRBV19 and TRBJ2-1; the D gene is possibly TRBD1 (7 bases). CDR1 and CDR2 (germline): LNHDA, SQIVND (reference sequence). Trimming took 5 bases from V and 4 from J, leaving 15 bases between them. The CDR3 length is 15 residues. DNA for the CDR3: TGTGCCAGTAGTCCGCCAGGGGGGCGATACAATGAGCAGTTCTTC. Its translation is CASSPPGGRYNEQFF.

The rearrangement uses TRBV5-1 and TRBJ2-7; D may correspond to TRBD1 or TRBD2 (7 bases each). Per germline, CDR1 SGHRS and CDR2 YFSETQ. V was pared by 1 base and J by 1 base, with 21 bases between. The CDR3 has 18 amino acids. In DNA, the CDR3 is TGCGCCAGCAGCTTGAGGGGAGGGACAGAAGGTAGTTCCTACGAGCAGTACTTC. Translation gives CASSLRGGTEGSSYEQYF.

The genes are TRBV10-3 and TRBJ1-2, with a weak D call TRBD1 (5 bases). The CDR3 sequence is 12 residues long. The germline V gene has CDR1 ENHRY and CDR2 SYGVKD. The V end was cut by 11 bases, the J end by 4 bases, with 14 bases between. The CDR3 DNA sequence: TGTGCCGGCAGAGACAGCCGCTATGGCTACACCTTC. It codes for CAGRDSRYGYTF.

This rearrangement joins TRBV5-1 to TRBJ2-7; TRBD2 might be the D (7 bases). The CDR3 is 13 residues long. V was trimmed by 7 bases and J by 4 bases, leaving 15 bases between them. Germline CDR1 reads SGHRS; CDR2 reads YFSETQ. In DNA, the CDR3 is TGCGCCAGCGGTCAGGGGACTATTTACGAGCAGTACTTC. Translated, it gives CASGQGTIYEQYF.

This chain links TRBV28 with TRBJ1-3, with TRBD1 identical over 7 bases. Germline V gene lookup returns CDR1 MDHEN and CDR2 SYDVKM. The V gene end was trimmed by 6 bases and the J gene end by 3 bases; junction bases not matched to a gene: 8. The CDR3 loop spans 15 amino acids. Here the CDR3 reads CASRRAGGFGNTIYF. As DNA, the CDR3 is TGTGCCAGCAGGCGGGCAGGGGGGTTTGGAAACACCATATATTTT.

In regard to this clone: Within the sample, other DNA sequences also encode this same CDR3. The V and J genes are TRBV11-2 and TRBJ2-7; D uncertain. The CDR3 is made up of 12 amino acids. V was clipped by 2 bases and J by 4 bases, with 6 bases between them. Germline V gene lookup returns CDR1 SGHAT and CDR2 FQNNGV. CDR3 amino acids: CASSLSGYEQYF. In DNA, the CDR3 is TGTGCCAGCAGCTTATCCGGGTACGAGCAGTACTTC. Combining the CDR3 with reference TRBV11-2 and TRBJ2-7 gives the whole variable domain EAGVAQSPRYKIIEKRQSVAFWCNPISGHATLYWYQQILGQGPKLLIQFQNNGVVDDSQLPKDRFSAERLKGVDSTLKIQPAKLEDSAVYLCASSLSGYEQYFGPGTRLTVT.

This rearrangement joins TRBV29-1 to TRBJ2-3; 7 bases map to TRBD2. The ends lost 4 bases at V and 2 bases at J; junction bases unmatched: 6. Germline V gene data show CDR1 as SQVTM and CDR2 as ANQGSEA. CDR3 length: 14 amino acids. The CDR3 nucleotides are TGCAGCGTTGTCGAGACTAGCTCCACAGATACGCAGTATTTT. It encodes CSVVETSSTDTQYF.

This rearrangement joins TRBV2 to TRBJ2-1, with 7 positions matching TRBD2. In germline, CDR1 is SNHLY, CDR2 FYNNEI. V lost 6 bases, J lost 7 bases, and 6 bases stayed unmatched. CDR3 size: 13 residues. The CDR3 bases are TGTGCCAGCAGCAGGACTAGTGGGAATGAGCAGTTCTTC. Encoded protein: CASSRTSGNEQFF.

The chain recombines TRBV2 with TRBJ1-4, with TRBD1 matching 10 bases. CDR3 size: 15 residues. The germline V gene encodes CDR1 SNHLY and CDR2 FYNNEI. The V gene end was trimmed by 0 bases and the J gene end by 7 bases; junction bases not matched to a gene: 2. Here the CDR3 reads CASSEAGQGLEKLFF. The CDR3 DNA is TGTGCCAGCAGTGAAGCGGGACAGGGGCTTGAAAAACTGTTTTTT.

J is TRBJ2-3 and V is TRBV5-4; weak D call: TRBD2 (6 bases). V was shortened by 4 bases and J by 2 bases, with 11 bases between the two germline ends. Germline CDR1 SGHNT, CDR2 YYREEE (reference sequence). This CDR3 comprises 14 residues. CDR3 protein: CASSNRDSTDTQYF. The CDR3 region has the DNA TGTGCCAGCAGCAATAGGGACTCCACAGATACGCAGTATTTT. The whole variable domain, filled in from reference TRBV5-4 and TRBJ2-3, reads ETGVTQSPTHLIKTRGQQVTLRCSSQSGHNTVSWYQQALGQGPQFIFQYYREEENGRGNFPPRFSGLQFPNYSSELNVNALELDDSALYLCASSNRDSTDTQYFGPGTRLTVL.

This clone was recorded once. The CDR3 here is CASSSGGRATDTQYF. CDR3 coding DNA: TGTGCCAGCAGCTCGGGAGGGAGGGCGACAGATACGCAGTATTTT. The chain has TRBV4-2 and TRBJ2-3; 8 nucleotides agree with TRBD2. After removal of 5 bases from V and 3 bases from J, the junction contained 7 bases not matched to a gene. The CDR3 loop spans 15 amino acids. In germline, CDR1 is LGHNA, CDR2 YNFKEQ.

The sample holds one count of this clone. J is TRBJ2-2 and V is TRBV29-1; 9 nucleotides agree with TRBD2. The germline V gene has CDR1 SQVTM and CDR2 ANQGSEA. Unmatched junction bases numbered 10, after V lost 4 bases and J lost 4 bases. The CDR3 is 16 residues long. Here the CDR3 reads CSVGASGKGLTGELFF. CDR3 in DNA: TGCAGCGTTGGAGCTAGCGGGAAGGGCCTCACCGGGGAGCTGTTTTTT.

Here the CDR3 reads CAFSQGGQGYEQYF. The CDR3 bases are TGTGCCTTTTCCCAGGGGGGGCAGGGCTACGAGCAGTACTTC. This chain connects TRBV10-3 to TRBJ2-7; D may match TRBD1 or TRBD2 (7 bases each). Looked up from germline, CDR1 is ENHRY and CDR2 is SYGVKD. The CDR3 extends over 14 amino acids. Trimming removed 11 bases at V and 3 bases at J, with 20 bases between.

The gene calls are TRBV28 and TRBJ2-7, with D perhaps being TRBD1 or TRBD2 (5 bases each). The CDR3 spans 16 residues. CDR1 is MDHEN and CDR2 is SYDVKM in the germline V gene. V was shortened by 4 bases and J by 5 bases, with 21 bases between the two germline ends. The CDR3 DNA follows: TGTGCCAGCAGTTCACCCCCACGGGACGTACGGAACGAGCAGTACTTC. This sequence encodes CASSSPPRDVRNEQYF.

Notes on this clone: This sample includes further DNA sequences coding for the same CDR3. The rearrangement uses TRBV5-1 and TRBJ2-2; D not certain. V was shortened by 0 bases and J by 3 bases, with 6 bases between the two germline ends. Germline values: CDR1 SGHRS, CDR2 YFSETQ. The CDR3 loop spans 14 amino acids. The CDR3 bases are TGCGCCAGCAGCTTGGCAGGAGACACCGGGGAGCTGTTTTTT. This codes for CASSLAGDTGELFF.

A single count supports this clone. The chain links TRBV6-1 to TRBJ2-5; 7 bases map to TRBD2. This CDR3 comprises 12 residues. Germline lookup yields CDR1 MNHNS and CDR2 SASEGT. Germline trimming cut 8 bases from V and 5 bases from J; bases unmatched to any gene: 5. CDR3 in amino acids: CASGGESETQYF. The CDR3 DNA is TGTGCCAGCGGGGGGGAGAGTGAGACCCAGTACTTC.

This clone was recorded a few times. This chain connects TRBV7-9 to TRBJ1-1; 8 nucleotides match TRBD1. The junction had 7 bases not matched to a gene; V was cut back by 2 bases and J by 5 bases. CDR1 is SEHNR and CDR2 is FQNEAQ in the germline V gene (reference sequence). The CDR3 consists of 15 residues. The CDR3 region is CASSLIGTGQTEAFF. Written as DNA, the CDR3 is TGTGCCAGCAGCTTAATAGGGACAGGACAGACTGAAGCTTTCTTT.

As DNA, the CDR3 is TGTGCCAGCAGCCAAATTCGGGACTACCGAAATACGCAGTATTTT. It is translated as CASSQIRDYRNTQYF. The rearrangement links TRBV7-2 to TRBJ2-3; 7 bases are shared with TRBD2. Germline V lookup: CDR1 SGHTA, CDR2 FQGNSA. The CDR3 runs 15 residues. V lost 5 bases to trimming and J lost 7 bases; unmatched junction nucleotides: 12.

This chain joins TRBV28 and TRBJ2-7; D gene unclear. Looked up from germline, CDR1 is MDHEN and CDR2 is SYDVKM. CDR3 length equals 14 residues. The V end lost 5 bases, the J end lost 0 bases, and 11 bases lay between the germline ends. This CDR3 reads CASSRLGSSYEQYF. In nucleotides, the CDR3 is TGTGCCAGCAGTCGGTTAGGTAGCTCCTACGAGCAGTACTTC. The full variable domain, in which reference TRBV28 and TRBJ2-7 provide the parts outside the CDR3, is DVKVTQSSRYLVKRTGEKVFLECVQDMDHENMFWYRQDPGLGLRLIYFSYDVKMKEKGDIPEGYSVSREKKERFSLILESASTNQTSMYLCASSRLGSSYEQYFGPGTRLTVT.

The chain couples TRBV5-4 to TRBJ2-7, with 7 bases fitting TRBD1. The germline V gene encodes CDR1 SGHNT and CDR2 YYREEE (reference sequence). Losses at the gene ends were 2 bases for V and 1 base for J; bases not matched to a gene: 6. The CDR3 sequence is 15 residues long. CDR3 region: CASSFGTARSYEQYF. The CDR3 nucleotides read TGTGCCAGCAGCTTCGGGACAGCTAGATCCTACGAGCAGTACTTC.

This chain joins TRBV4-1 and TRBJ1-1; D unresolved. Germline CDR1 MGHRA, CDR2 YSYEKL. The CDR3 runs 14 residues. The germline V and J ends were trimmed by 1 base and 4 bases, with 10 bases remaining between them. CDR3 bases: TGCGCCAGCAGCCAAGTTAGGGTGGGCACTGAAGCTTTCTTT. Protein sequence: CASSQVRVGTEAFF.